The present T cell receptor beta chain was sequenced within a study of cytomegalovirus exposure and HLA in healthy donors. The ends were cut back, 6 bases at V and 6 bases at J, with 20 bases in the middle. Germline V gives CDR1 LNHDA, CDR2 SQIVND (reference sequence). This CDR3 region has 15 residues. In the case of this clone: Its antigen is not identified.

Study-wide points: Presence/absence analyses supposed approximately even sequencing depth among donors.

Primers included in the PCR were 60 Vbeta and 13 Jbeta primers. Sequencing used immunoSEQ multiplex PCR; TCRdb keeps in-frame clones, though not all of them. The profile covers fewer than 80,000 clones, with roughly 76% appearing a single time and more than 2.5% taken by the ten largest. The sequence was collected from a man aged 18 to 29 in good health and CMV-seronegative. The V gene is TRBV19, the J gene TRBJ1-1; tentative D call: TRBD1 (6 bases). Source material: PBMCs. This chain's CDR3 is CASSPRGSRGSEAFF. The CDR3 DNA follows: TGTGCCAGTAGCCCCCGAGGGTCAAGGGGGTCTGAAGCTTTCTTT. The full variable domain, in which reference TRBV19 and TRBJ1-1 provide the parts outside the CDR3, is DGGITQSPKYLFRKEGQNVTLSCEQNLNHDAMYWYRQDPGQGLRLIYYSQIVNDFQKGDIAEGYSVSREKKESFPLTVTSAQKNPTAFYLCASSPRGSRGSEAFFGQGTRLTVV.